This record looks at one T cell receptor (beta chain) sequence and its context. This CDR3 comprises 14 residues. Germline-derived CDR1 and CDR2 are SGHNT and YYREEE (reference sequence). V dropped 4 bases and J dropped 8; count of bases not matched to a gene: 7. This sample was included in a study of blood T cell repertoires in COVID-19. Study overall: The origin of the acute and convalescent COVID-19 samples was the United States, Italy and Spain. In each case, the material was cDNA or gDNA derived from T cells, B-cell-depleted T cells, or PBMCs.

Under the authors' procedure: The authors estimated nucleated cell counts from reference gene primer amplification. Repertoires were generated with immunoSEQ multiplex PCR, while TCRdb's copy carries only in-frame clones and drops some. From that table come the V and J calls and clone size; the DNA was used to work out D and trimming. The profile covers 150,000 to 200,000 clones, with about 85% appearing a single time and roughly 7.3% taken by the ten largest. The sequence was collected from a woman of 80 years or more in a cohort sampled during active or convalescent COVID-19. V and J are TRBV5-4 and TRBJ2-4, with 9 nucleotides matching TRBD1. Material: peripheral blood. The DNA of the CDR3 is TGTGCCAGCAGCATCGGACAGGGGAGGGACATTCAGTACTTC. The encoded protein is CASSIGQGRDIQYF.